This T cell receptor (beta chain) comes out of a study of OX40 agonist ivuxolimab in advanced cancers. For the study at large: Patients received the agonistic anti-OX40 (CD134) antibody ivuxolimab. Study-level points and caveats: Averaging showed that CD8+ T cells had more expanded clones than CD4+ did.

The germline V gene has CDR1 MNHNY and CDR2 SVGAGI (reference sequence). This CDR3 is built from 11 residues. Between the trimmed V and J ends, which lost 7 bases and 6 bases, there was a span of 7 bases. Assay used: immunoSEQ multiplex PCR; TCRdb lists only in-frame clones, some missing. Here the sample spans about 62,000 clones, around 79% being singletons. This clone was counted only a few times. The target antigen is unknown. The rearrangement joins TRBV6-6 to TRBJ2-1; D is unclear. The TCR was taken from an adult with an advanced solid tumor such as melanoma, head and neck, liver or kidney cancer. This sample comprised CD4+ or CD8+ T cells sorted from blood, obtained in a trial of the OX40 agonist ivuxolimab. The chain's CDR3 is CASTRANEQFF. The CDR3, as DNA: TGTGCCAGCACCCGCGCCAATGAGCAGTTCTTC.